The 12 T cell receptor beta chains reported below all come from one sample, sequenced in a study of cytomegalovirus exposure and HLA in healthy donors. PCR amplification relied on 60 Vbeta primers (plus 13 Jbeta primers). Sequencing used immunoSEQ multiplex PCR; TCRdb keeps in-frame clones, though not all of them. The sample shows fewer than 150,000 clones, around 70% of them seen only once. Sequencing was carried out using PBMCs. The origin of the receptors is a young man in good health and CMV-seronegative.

The CDR3 nucleotides read TGTGCCAGCAGTTTCCCGGCCGGAGGGCGCTCCTACGAGCAGTACTTC. It translates to CASSFPAGGRSYEQYF. The chain is built from TRBV28 and TRBJ2-7; D possibly corresponds to TRBD2 (6 bases). Germline V gene lookup returns CDR1 MDHEN and CDR2 SYDVKM. With 3 bases removed from V and 0 bases from J, the gap between germline ends came to 15 bases. The CDR3 covers 16 residues. Filled out from reference TRBV28 and TRBJ2-7, the complete variable domain reads DVKVTQSSRYLVKRTGEKVFLECVQDMDHENMFWYRQDPGLGLRLIYFSYDVKMKEKGDIPEGYSVSREKKERFSLILESASTNQTSMYLCASSFPAGGRSYEQYFGPGTRLTVT.

Here the CDR3 DNA reads TGCGCCAGCAGCCCGGGACAGGGAAACTACGAGCAGTACTTC. It encodes CASSPGQGNYEQYF. The chain recombines TRBV4-1 with TRBJ2-7; 9 nucleotides agree with TRBD1. The CDR3 is 14 residues long. Per germline, CDR1 MGHRA and CDR2 YSYEKL. Trimming cost V 4 bases and J 3 bases; bases outside gene matches: 4.

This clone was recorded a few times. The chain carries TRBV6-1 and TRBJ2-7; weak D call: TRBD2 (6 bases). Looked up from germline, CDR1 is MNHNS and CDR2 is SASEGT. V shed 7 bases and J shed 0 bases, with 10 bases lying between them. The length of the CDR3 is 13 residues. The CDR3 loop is CASIRLDSYEQYF. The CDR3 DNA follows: TGTGCCAGCATCCGACTAGACTCCTACGAGCAGTACTTC.

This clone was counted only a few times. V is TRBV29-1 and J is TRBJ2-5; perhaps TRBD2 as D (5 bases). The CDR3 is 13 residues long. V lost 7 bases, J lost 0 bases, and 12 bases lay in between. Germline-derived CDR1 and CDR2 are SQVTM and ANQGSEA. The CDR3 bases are TGCAGCGCTTCGGCCGGGAACCAAGAGACCCAGTACTTC. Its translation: CSASAGNQETQYF.

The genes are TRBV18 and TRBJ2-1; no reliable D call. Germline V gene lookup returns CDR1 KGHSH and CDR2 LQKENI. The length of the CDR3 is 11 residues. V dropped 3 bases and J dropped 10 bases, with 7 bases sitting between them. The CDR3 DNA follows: TGTGCCAGCTCACCGGAGCGAGAGCAGTTCTTC. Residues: CASSPEREQFF.

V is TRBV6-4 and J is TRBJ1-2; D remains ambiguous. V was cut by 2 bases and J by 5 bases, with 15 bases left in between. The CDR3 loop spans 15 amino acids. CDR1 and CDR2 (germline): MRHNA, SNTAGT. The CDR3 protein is CASSDAGGRWYGYTF. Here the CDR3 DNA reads TGTGCCAGCAGTGACGCTGGCGGGAGGTGGTATGGCTACACCTTC.

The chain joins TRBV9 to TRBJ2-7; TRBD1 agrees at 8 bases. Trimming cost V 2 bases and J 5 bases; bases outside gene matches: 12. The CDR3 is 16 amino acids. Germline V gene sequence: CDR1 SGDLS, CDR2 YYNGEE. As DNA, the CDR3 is TGTGCCAGCAGCGTCGCCCCCGGGACAGGTCAAAACGAGCAGTACTTC. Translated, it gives CASSVAPGTGQNEQYF.

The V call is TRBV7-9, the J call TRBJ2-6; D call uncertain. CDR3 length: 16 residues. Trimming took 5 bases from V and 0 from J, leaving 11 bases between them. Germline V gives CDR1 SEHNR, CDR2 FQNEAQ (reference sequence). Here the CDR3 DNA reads TGTGCCAGCAGCGCCGACATGTACTCTGGGGCCAACGTCCTGACTTTC. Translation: CASSADMYSGANVLTF.

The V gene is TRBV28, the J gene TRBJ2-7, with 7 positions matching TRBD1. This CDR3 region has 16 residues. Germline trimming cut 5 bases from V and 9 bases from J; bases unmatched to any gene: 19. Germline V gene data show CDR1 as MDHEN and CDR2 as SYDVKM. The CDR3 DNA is TGTGCCAGCAGTGCTGCCTCTAACAGACAGGGTATATCGCAGTACTTC. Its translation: CASSAASNRQGISQYF.

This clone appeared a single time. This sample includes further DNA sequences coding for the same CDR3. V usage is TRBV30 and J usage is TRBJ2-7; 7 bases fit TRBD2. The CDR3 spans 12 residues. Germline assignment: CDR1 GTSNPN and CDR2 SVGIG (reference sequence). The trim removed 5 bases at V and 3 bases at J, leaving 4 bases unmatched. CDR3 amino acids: CAWGGGSYEQYF. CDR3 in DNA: TGTGCCTGGGGCGGGGGAAGCTACGAGCAGTACTTC.

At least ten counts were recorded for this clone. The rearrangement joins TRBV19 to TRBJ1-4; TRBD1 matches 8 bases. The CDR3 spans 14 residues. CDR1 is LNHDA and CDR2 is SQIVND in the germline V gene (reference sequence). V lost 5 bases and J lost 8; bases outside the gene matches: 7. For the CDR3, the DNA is TGTGCCAGTAGTGTGGGACAGGTTAAGGAAAAACTGTTTTTT. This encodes CASSVGQVKEKLFF.

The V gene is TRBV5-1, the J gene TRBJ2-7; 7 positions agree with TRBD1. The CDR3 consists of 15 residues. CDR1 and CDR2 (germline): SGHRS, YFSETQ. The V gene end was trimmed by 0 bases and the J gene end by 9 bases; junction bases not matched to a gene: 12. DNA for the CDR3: TGCGCCAGCAGCTTGGCGCCAGGGGGTACTGGTGGGCAGTACTTC. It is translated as CASSLAPGGTGGQYF.